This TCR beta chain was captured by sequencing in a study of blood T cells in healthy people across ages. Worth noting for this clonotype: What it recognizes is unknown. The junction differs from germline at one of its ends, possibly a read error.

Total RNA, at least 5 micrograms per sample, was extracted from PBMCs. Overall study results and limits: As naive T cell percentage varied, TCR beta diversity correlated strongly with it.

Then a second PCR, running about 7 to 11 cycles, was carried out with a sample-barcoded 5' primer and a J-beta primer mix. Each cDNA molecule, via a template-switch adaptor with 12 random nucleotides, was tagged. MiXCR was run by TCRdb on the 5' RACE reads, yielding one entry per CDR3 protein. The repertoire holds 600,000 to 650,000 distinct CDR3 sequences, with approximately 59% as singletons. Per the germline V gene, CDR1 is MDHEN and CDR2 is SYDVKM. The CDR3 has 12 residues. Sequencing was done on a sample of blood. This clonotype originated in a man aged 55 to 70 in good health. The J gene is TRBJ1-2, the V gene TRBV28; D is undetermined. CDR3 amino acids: CASGFLGKGYTF. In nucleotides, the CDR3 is TGTGCCAGCGGTTTTTTGGGTAAAGGCTACACCTTC.